This TCR beta chain was found in a study of T cells and Merkel cell carcinoma outcomes. Study-level points and caveats: In Merkel cell carcinoma, repertoire and T-cell density reportedly predicted outcomes.

This clone was detected once. Antigen unknown. Sequencing was performed with immunoSEQ multiplex PCR; in TCRdb, only in-frame clones are kept and a portion is missing. The table has roughly 6,400 clones, under 80% seen once. J was trimmed by 0 bases and V by 6 bases; bases with no gene match: 3. The CDR3 runs 13 residues. Per the germline V gene, CDR1 is GTSNPN and CDR2 is SVGIG (reference sequence). Material for sequencing was tumor tissue from Merkel cell carcinoma. The clonotype was recovered from a human donor with Merkel cell carcinoma. Some clones in this sample may be carry-over from other donors' samples. The chain joins TRBV30 to TRBJ2-7, with 9 bases fitting TRBD1. CDR3 sequence: CACGTGISYEQYF. The CDR3 bases are TGTGCCTGCGGGACAGGGATCTCCTACGAGCAGTACTTC.